The rows below give T cell receptor beta chains drawn from one sample of a study of T cells after yellow fever vaccination. Via MiXCR, TCRdb re-called the 5' RACE reads, giving one row per CDR3 protein. This sample has some 97,000 distinct CDR3 sequences, with around 5.5% found just once. The source material was CD8+ T cells sorted from PBMCs, sampled 10 days after the yellow fever booster vaccination. The receptor source for this set is a man aged 18-30 years who received the YFV17D yellow fever vaccine. CDR3s include the opening cysteine and the closing phenylalanine or tryptophan. A D gene is named only where the DNA matches it firmly. Rows give clone size only sometimes, using once, few, many, or a class for an expanded clone.

D gene: .; clone size: .; V gene: TRBV7-2; J gene: TRBJ2-3; CDR3 DNA: TGTGCCAGCAATCCTGGGGGGGCCTTTAGCACAGATACGCAGTATTTT; CDR3 protein: CASNPGGAFSTDTQYF
D gene: .; clone size: few; V gene: TRBV7-2; J gene: TRBJ1-1; CDR3 DNA: TGTGCCAGCAGCTTAGGGGGGGCCGTCACTGAAGCTTTCTTT; CDR3 protein: CASSLGGAVTEAFF
D gene: TRBD1; clone size: .; V gene: TRBV4-3; J gene: TRBJ2-3; CDR3 DNA: TGCGCCAGCAGCCAATGGATACAGGGGATGGATACGCAGTATTTT; CDR3 protein: CASSQWIQGMDTQYF
D gene: .; clone size: .; V gene: TRBV3-1; J gene: TRBJ1-2; CDR3 DNA: TGTGCCAGCAGCCTGGACAGCGATGGCTACACCTTC; CDR3 protein: CASSLDSDGYTF
D gene: TRBD2; clone size: many; V gene: TRBV6-6; J gene: TRBJ2-7; CDR3 DNA: TGTGCCAGCAGTCTAATCCCTAGCGGAAGCTCCTACGAGCAGTACTTC; CDR3 protein: CASSLIPSGSSYEQYF
D gene: .; clone size: .; V gene: TRBV12-3/TRBV12-4; J gene: TRBJ1-1; CDR3 DNA: TGTGCCAGCAGTGTCCTGGCGGGGAACACTGAAGCTTTCTTT; CDR3 protein: CASSVLAGNTEAFF
D gene: TRBD2; clone size: few; V gene: TRBV6-5; J gene: TRBJ2-1; CDR3 DNA: TGTGCCAGCAGCTCAGCGGGGAAGGGCTATGAGCAGTTCTTC; CDR3 protein: CASSSAGKGYEQFF
D gene: .; clone size: few; V gene: TRBV6-5; J gene: TRBJ1-5; CDR3 DNA: TGTGCCAGCAGTTACTCGATGACTGGGGGACAGCCCCAGCATTTT; CDR3 protein: CASSYSMTGGQPQHF
D gene: TRBD1; clone size: few; V gene: TRBV14; J gene: TRBJ2-3; CDR3 DNA: TGTGCCAGCAGCCAACTCTCGACAGGGTCCACAGATACGCAGTATTTT; CDR3 protein: CASSQLSTGSTDTQYF
D gene: .; clone size: many; V gene: TRBV7-2; J gene: TRBJ1-2; CDR3 DNA: TGTGCCAGCAGCTTAAATCCAACAGGGTTCGCTAACTATGGCTACACCTTC; CDR3 protein: CASSLNPTGFANYGYTF
D gene: .; clone size: few; V gene: TRBV18; J gene: TRBJ1-5; CDR3 DNA: TGTGCCAGCTCACCAGAGGGAAGGGCAGATCAGCCCCAGCATTTT; CDR3 protein: CASSPEGRADQPQHF
D gene: .; clone size: few; V gene: TRBV4-1; J gene: TRBJ1-1; CDR3 DNA: TGCGCCAGCAGCTCACAGGGCAGGGACACTGAAGCTTTCTTT; CDR3 protein: CASSSQGRDTEAFF
D gene: TRBD2; clone size: few; V gene: TRBV27; J gene: TRBJ2-1; CDR3 DNA: TGTGCCAGCAGTCCAGCGGGGGGCTCCTACAATGAGCAGTTCTTC; CDR3 protein: CASSPAGGSYNEQFF
D gene: TRBD1; clone size: few; V gene: TRBV2; J gene: TRBJ1-5; CDR3 DNA: TGTGCCAGCTGGGGACAGGGGAATCAGCCCCAGCATTTT; CDR3 protein: CASWGQGNQPQHF
D gene: TRBD1; clone size: many; V gene: TRBV5-6; J gene: TRBJ2-7; CDR3 DNA: TGTGCCAGCAGCTTCCCACAGGGGTCAGCCTACGAGCAGTACTTC; CDR3 protein: CASSFPQGSAYEQYF
D gene: .; clone size: few; V gene: TRBV7-9; J gene: TRBJ2-2; CDR3 DNA: TGTGCCAGCAGCTTTTCGCGGGCAGGGGATGAATCCGGGGAGCTGTTTTTT; CDR3 protein: CASSFSRAGDESGELFF
D gene: TRBD1; clone size: few; V gene: TRBV5-1; J gene: TRBJ1-5; CDR3 DNA: TGCGCCAGCAGTTTGGGACAGGGACGGAGTCAGCCCCAGCATTTT; CDR3 protein: CASSLGQGRSQPQHF
D gene: .; clone size: many; V gene: TRBV5-1; J gene: TRBJ2-1; CDR3 DNA: TGCGCCAGCAGCGGGGGGAGCTCCTACAATGAGCAGTTCTTC; CDR3 protein: CASSGGSSYNEQFF
D gene: .; clone size: few; V gene: TRBV18; J gene: TRBJ1-3; CDR3 DNA: TGTGCCAGCCCAAGAGCGCTCTTCTCTGGAAACACCATATATTTT; CDR3 protein: CASPRALFSGNTIYF
D gene: .; clone size: .; V gene: TRBV29-1; J gene: TRBJ2-1; CDR3 DNA: TGCAGCGGACTAGTACTCAATGAGCAGTTCTTC; CDR3 protein: CSGLVLNEQFF
D gene: TRBD1; clone size: .; V gene: TRBV7-2; J gene: TRBJ2-3; CDR3 DNA: TGTGCCAGCACCGGACAGGGGACCACAGATACGCAGTATTTT; CDR3 protein: CASTGQGTTDTQYF
D gene: .; clone size: .; V gene: TRBV10-3; J gene: TRBJ1-1; CDR3 DNA: TGTGCCATCAGTGACAGGCTGAACACTGAAGCTTTCTTT; CDR3 protein: CAISDRLNTEAFF
D gene: TRBD1; clone size: .; V gene: TRBV5-6; J gene: TRBJ1-2; CDR3 DNA: TGTGCCAGCAGCTTCCGAGGGGGCAATGGCTACACCTTC; CDR3 protein: CASSFRGGNGYTF
D gene: TRBD2; clone size: few; V gene: TRBV11-2; J gene: TRBJ2-1; CDR3 DNA: TGTGCCAGCAGCTTCATAGCGGGGGTGAACAATGAGCAGTTCTTC; CDR3 protein: CASSFIAGVNNEQFF
D gene: .; clone size: many; V gene: TRBV5-5; J gene: TRBJ2-1; CDR3 DNA: TGTGCCAGCAGCTTTCCGGCAGTACGCTCCTACAATGAGCAGTTCTTC; CDR3 protein: CASSFPAVRSYNEQFF
D gene: TRBD2; clone size: few; V gene: TRBV7-8; J gene: TRBJ2-2; CDR3 DNA: TGTGCCAGCAGCTTGCGCGAAGCGGGGGGGCCTATTCCCGGGGAGCTGTTTTTT; CDR3 protein: CASSLREAGGPIPGELFF
D gene: TRBD1; clone size: few; V gene: TRBV10-3; J gene: TRBJ1-5; CDR3 DNA: TGTGCCATCAGTGAGTCTCCGGACAGGGTTCATTTT; CDR3 protein: CAISESPDRVHF
D gene: .; clone size: .; V gene: TRBV7-8; J gene: TRBJ2-1; CDR3 DNA: TGTGCCAGCAGCTTTCGAAGACTAGTGCGTAACAATGAGCAGTTCTTC; CDR3 protein: CASSFRRLVRNNEQFF